The 27 T cell receptor beta chains given below trace back to one sample, sequenced in a study of blood T cell repertoires in COVID-19. The data were produced by immunoSEQ multiplex PCR, yet TCRdb's version contains in-frame clones alone and is incomplete. Of approximately 140,000 clones listed, about 80% were seen once; the top ten hold 5.5% to 7%. Sequencing was carried out using peripheral blood. These receptors all come from a human donor in a cohort sampled during active COVID-19.

The chain has TRBV6-5 and TRBJ1-6; D is perhaps TRBD1 (5 bases). V lost 4 bases, J lost 11 bases, and 21 bases lay in between. The germline CDR1 and CDR2 sequences are MNHEY and SVGAGI. The CDR3 sequence is 16 residues long. The CDR3 sequence is CASSWRGGGGAAPLHF. In DNA, the CDR3 is TGTGCCAGCAGTTGGAGGGGTGGCGGGGGAGCGGCACCCCTCCACTTT.

The chain has TRBV7-8 and TRBJ2-2; 7 bases align to TRBD1. In germline, CDR1 is SGHVS, CDR2 FQNEAQ. J gave up 2 bases and V 9 bases, and 12 bases lay outside the gene matches. This CDR3 region has 16 residues. The CDR3 is CASRQGVATNTGELFF. DNA of the CDR3: TGTGCCAGTAGGCAGGGGGTCGCAACTAACACCGGGGAGCTGTTTTTT.

There are a few counts of this clone. V is TRBV12-5 and J is TRBJ1-1; the D gene is possibly TRBD1 (6 bases). Germline V gene data show CDR1 as LGHNT and CDR2 as FRNRAP. The CDR3 covers 22 residues. The V gene lost 0 bases and the J gene lost 4 bases, with 33 bases spanning the gap. The CDR3 nucleotides are TGTGCTAGTGGTTTGGTACTTCAGTTGGTCACAGGGTCCAGCACCGAGGTCACTGAAGCTTTCTTT. Translating it yields CASGLVLQLVTGSSTEVTEAFF. Full variable domain (outside the CDR3, taken from reference TRBV12-5 and TRBJ1-1): DARVTQTPRHKVTEMGQEVTMRCQPILGHNTVFWYRQTMMQGLELLAYFRNRAPLDDSGMPKDRFSAEMPDATLATLKIQPSEPRDSAVYFCASGLVLQLVTGSSTEVTEAFFGQGTRLTVV.

The chain links TRBV5-4 to TRBJ2-1; TRBD1 is a possible D gene (5 bases). CDR3 length: 15 amino acids. The germline gives CDR1 SGHNT, CDR2 YYREEE (reference sequence). Trimming took 3 bases from V and 8 from J, leaving 18 bases between them. The CDR3, as DNA: TGTGCCAGCAGCTCCAGGGTCTCGGCACAGGATGAGCAGTTCTTC. Its translation: CASSSRVSAQDEQFF.

The rearrangement links TRBV4-3 to TRBJ1-3; D is uncertain. The CDR3 has 17 amino acids. V shed 1 base and J shed 0 bases, with 13 bases lying between them. Germline assignment: CDR1 LGHNA and CDR2 YSLEER. CDR3 in amino acids: CASSQVINSNSGNTIYF. For the CDR3, the DNA is TGCGCCAGCAGCCAAGTTATTAACAGCAACTCTGGAAACACCATATATTTT.

This clone has just a few counts. Here the CDR3 reads CASRLGGSGNTIYF. The CDR3 nucleotides read TGTGCCAGCAGGCTGGGGGGGTCTGGAAACACCATATATTTT. The chain combines TRBV28 with TRBJ1-3; possibly TRBD1 for D (5 bases). Trimming took 6 bases from V and 1 from J, leaving 10 bases between them. Per the germline V gene, CDR1 is MDHEN and CDR2 is SYDVKM. The CDR3 runs to 14 residues.

This chain joins TRBV28 and TRBJ1-6; D not certain. The CDR3 is made up of 15 amino acids. Looked up from germline, CDR1 is MDHEN and CDR2 is SYDVKM. V lost 6 bases to trimming and J lost 7 bases, with 16 bases between them. The CDR3 DNA reads as TGTGCCAGCAGAAGACCGGGAGTTGGAAATTCACCCCTCCACTTT. This encodes CASRRPGVGNSPLHF.

The chain joins TRBV7-3 to TRBJ2-2; D not resolved. The CDR3 is made up of 12 amino acids. Per the germline V gene, CDR1 is SGHTA and CDR2 is FQGTGA. V lost 5 bases and J 8 bases, leaving 9 bases between the germline ends. In DNA form, the CDR3 reads TGTGCCAGCAGCCCCGGGTTAGGGGAGCTGTTTTTT. Its protein is CASSPGLGELFF.

The chain carries TRBV5-6 and TRBJ1-6, with D unresolved. Trimming pared 0 bases from V and 9 bases from J, leaving 10 bases between. This CDR3 is 14 amino acids long. In germline, CDR1 is SGHDT, CDR2 YYEEEE. The CDR3 is CASSLAGVGSPLHF. In DNA form, the CDR3 reads TGTGCCAGCAGCTTGGCCGGGGTAGGTTCACCCCTCCACTTT.

The V call is TRBV7-3, the J call TRBJ2-3; 8 nucleotides match TRBD2. Trimming cost V 4 bases and J 2 bases; bases outside gene matches: 5. CDR1 and CDR2 from the germline V gene are SGHTA and FQGTGA. The CDR3 totals 15 residues. The CDR3 loop reads CASSSPGLATDTQYF. The CDR3 region has the DNA TGTGCCAGCAGCTCCCCCGGACTAGCCACAGATACGCAGTATTTT.

This clone was recorded once. The V and J genes are TRBV2 and TRBJ2-3; D might be TRBD2 (6 bases). The CDR3 is 13 amino acids. V lost 10 bases to trimming and J lost 2 bases, with 13 bases between them. Per germline, CDR1 SNHLY and CDR2 FYNNEI. CDR3 protein: CATSWGDTDTQYF. The CDR3 region has the DNA TGTGCCACTTCTTGGGGGGACACAGATACGCAGTATTTT.

The count of this clone is one. The genes are TRBV24-1 and TRBJ1-5; D gene unclear. The CDR3 has 16 residues. The V gene's germline CDR1 is KGHDR and CDR2 SFDVKD. V lost 4 bases to trimming and J lost 0 bases, with 12 bases between them. In DNA, the CDR3 is TGTGCCACCAGTGAGAGGGCGGCAAATAGCAATCAGCCCCAGCATTTT. The encoded protein is CATSERAANSNQPQHF.

In its sample, this clone was seen a few times. Distinct nucleotide sequences in the sample also encode this CDR3. This chain links TRBV7-8 with TRBJ1-5; TRBD1 aligns across 9 bases. The CDR3 sequence is 13 residues long. The germline CDR1 and CDR2 sequences are SGHVS and FQNEAQ. Unmatched junction bases numbered 1, after V lost 5 bases and J lost 5 bases. In DNA form, the CDR3 reads TGTGCCAGCAGCCGGGACAGGGATCAGCCCCAGCATTTT. Translating it yields CASSRDRDQPQHF.

The chain links TRBV5-4 to TRBJ2-7; the match to TRBD2 covers 11 bases. The CDR3 extends over 15 amino acids. Germline CDR1 reads SGHNT; CDR2 reads YYREEE (reference sequence). V lost 4 bases to trimming and J lost 2 bases; unmatched junction nucleotides: 5. The DNA of the CDR3 is TGTGCCAGCAGCGCTCTAGCGGGGGGTACCTACGAGCAGTACTTC. Its translation: CASSALAGGTYEQYF.

The V gene is TRBV19, the J gene TRBJ2-3, with 10 bases identical to TRBD1. The trim removed 6 bases at V and 2 bases at J, leaving 5 bases unmatched. The CDR3 totals 15 residues. Looked up from germline, CDR1 is LNHDA and CDR2 is SQIVND (reference sequence). The CDR3 here is CASSTGTGVTDTQYF. The CDR3 DNA reads TGTGCCAGTAGCACCGGGACAGGGGTCACAGATACGCAGTATTTT.

The V and J genes are TRBV25-1 and TRBJ1-6; D is unclear. Trimming took off 4 bases at V and 7 bases at J, with 8 bases between the two ends. CDR3 length: 13 amino acids. Germline CDR1 reads MGHDK; CDR2 reads SYGVNS. The CDR3 DNA reads as TGTGCCAGCAGTGTACCGGGAAATTCACCCCTCCACTTT. This sequence encodes CASSVPGNSPLHF. Variable domain in full (rest from reference TRBV25-1 and TRBJ1-6): EADIYQTPRYLVIGTGKKITLECSQTMGHDKMYWYQQDPGMELHLIHYSYGVNSTEKGDLSSESTVSRIRTEHFPLTLESARPSHTSQYLCASSVPGNSPLHFGNGTRLTVT.

This clone was counted once. The gene calls are TRBV6-5 and TRBJ2-7; D is ambiguous. The CDR3 is made up of 14 amino acids. V was cut by 7 bases and J by 0 bases, with 13 bases left in between. Germline V gene lookup returns CDR1 MNHEY and CDR2 SVGAGI. CDR3: CASKSRLSSYEQYF. Here the CDR3 DNA reads TGTGCCAGCAAGAGCCGTCTGAGCTCCTACGAGCAGTACTTC.

This sequence joins TRBV6-2 or TRBV6-3 and TRBJ2-7; TRBD1 aligns across 9 bases. CDR3 size: 15 residues. Trimming removed 4 bases from V and 7 bases from J; junction bases left unmatched: 11. Germline CDR1 is MNHEY and CDR2 is SVGEGT. DNA of the CDR3: TGTGCCAGCAGTTGGTACAGGGGGCGTGCGGGGGAGCAGTACTTC. This translates into CASSWYRGRAGEQYF.

J is TRBJ2-1 and V is TRBV7-8; TRBD2 aligns across 7 bases. This CDR3 spans 19 amino acids. The germline CDR1 and CDR2 sequences are SGHVS and FQNEAQ. V lost 1 base, J lost 0 bases, and 12 bases stayed unmatched. DNA of the CDR3: TGTGCCAGCAGCTTAGGGCTAGCGGTCCTTACGAGCTCCTACAATGAGCAGTTCTTC. Its protein is CASSLGLAVLTSSYNEQFF. Drawing the rest from reference TRBV7-8 and TRBJ2-1, the complete variable domain is GAGVSQSPRYKVAKRGQDVALRCDPISGHVSLFWYQQALGQGPEFLTYFQNEAQLDKSGLPSDRFFAERPEGSVSTLKIQRTQQEDSAVYLCASSLGLAVLTSSYNEQFFGPGTRLTVL.

The V and J genes are TRBV4-3 and TRBJ2-2; 12 bases line up with TRBD2. The V and J ends lost 2 bases and 5 bases, in that order; junction bases with no gene match: 6. CDR1 is LGHNA, CDR2 YSLEER, per germline. The CDR3 runs 17 residues. CDR3 region: CASSQLLAGGLTGELFF. The CDR3 region has the DNA TGCGCCAGCAGCCAACTCCTAGCGGGGGGGCTGACCGGGGAGCTGTTTTTT.

The rearrangement links TRBV5-4 to TRBJ2-7; TRBD1 agrees at 9 bases. CDR1 is SGHNT, CDR2 YYREEE, per germline (reference sequence). This CDR3 contains 15 residues. With 4 bases clipped from V and 1 base from J, the junction kept 6 bases outside the gene matches. DNA of the CDR3: TGTGCCAGCAGCCCCCCCGGGACAGGGTCCTACGAGCAGTACTTC. Translated, it gives CASSPPGTGSYEQYF.

This clone has a single count. The chain is built from TRBV7-2 and TRBJ2-3, with TRBD2 matching over 7 bases. Unmatched junction bases numbered 6, after V lost 2 bases and J lost 4 bases. This CDR3 is built from 15 residues. Per germline, CDR1 SGHTA and CDR2 FQGNSA. The chain's CDR3 is CASSLQAGRADTQYF. The CDR3 DNA reads TGTGCCAGCAGCTTACAAGCGGGGAGGGCAGATACGCAGTATTTT.

J is TRBJ1-1 and V is TRBV18, with D tentatively TRBD1 (6 bases). The CDR3 is 14 residues long. V was cut by 2 bases and J by 3 bases, with 10 bases left in between. The germline V gene encodes CDR1 KGHSH and CDR2 LQKENI. Written as DNA, the CDR3 is TGTGCCAGCTCACCAACAGGGTACGACACTGAAGCTTTCTTT. Encoded protein: CASSPTGYDTEAFF.

The chain couples TRBV5-1 to TRBJ2-7; TRBD1 might be the D (5 bases). V was trimmed by 0 bases and J by 7 bases, leaving 14 bases between them. Germline CDR1 and CDR2: SGHRS and YFSETQ. CDR3 size: 14 residues. CDR3 nucleotide sequence: TGCGCCAGCAGCTTGGTTAAGCAGGGCCAAGAGCAGTACTTC. Residues: CASSLVKQGQEQYF.

In DNA, the CDR3 is TGTGCCAGCAGCTTACAGGGGCCCTCCTACGAGCAGTACTTC. This translates into CASSLQGPSYEQYF. The chain has TRBV7-9 and TRBJ2-7, with D perhaps TRBD1 (6 bases). The V gene lost 2 bases and the J gene lost 0 bases, with 8 bases spanning the gap. The CDR3 spans 14 residues. Germline V gene lookup returns CDR1 SEHNR and CDR2 FQNEAQ (reference sequence).

The V gene is TRBV7-9, the J gene TRBJ1-1, with 9 bases lining up with TRBD1. The CDR3 extends over 18 amino acids. Germline-derived CDR1 and CDR2 are SEHNR and FQNEAQ (reference sequence). V was clipped by 2 bases and J by 3 bases; unmatched bases: 13. CDR3 DNA sequence: TGTGCCAGCAGCTTAAGGCCCGGACAGGGGCGCAGGGACACTGAAGCTTTCTTT. Encoded protein: CASSLRPGQGRRDTEAFF. The whole variable domain, remainder taken from reference TRBV7-9 and TRBJ1-1, is DTGVSQNPRHKITKRGQNVTFRCDPISEHNRLYWYRQTLGQGPEFLTYFQNEAQLEKSRLLSDRFSAERPKGSFSTLEIQRTEQGDSAMYLCASSLRPGQGRRDTEAFFGQGTRLTVV.

This chain links TRBV2 with TRBJ1-1, with a possible D match to TRBD1 (5 bases). Trimming cost V 6 bases and J 8 bases, with 13 bases left between them. The CDR3 consists of 12 residues. Germline assignment: CDR1 SNHLY and CDR2 FYNNEI. As DNA, the CDR3 is TGTGCCAGCAGAACCGAGACAGCCGAAGCTTTCTTT. It is translated as CASRTETAEAFF.